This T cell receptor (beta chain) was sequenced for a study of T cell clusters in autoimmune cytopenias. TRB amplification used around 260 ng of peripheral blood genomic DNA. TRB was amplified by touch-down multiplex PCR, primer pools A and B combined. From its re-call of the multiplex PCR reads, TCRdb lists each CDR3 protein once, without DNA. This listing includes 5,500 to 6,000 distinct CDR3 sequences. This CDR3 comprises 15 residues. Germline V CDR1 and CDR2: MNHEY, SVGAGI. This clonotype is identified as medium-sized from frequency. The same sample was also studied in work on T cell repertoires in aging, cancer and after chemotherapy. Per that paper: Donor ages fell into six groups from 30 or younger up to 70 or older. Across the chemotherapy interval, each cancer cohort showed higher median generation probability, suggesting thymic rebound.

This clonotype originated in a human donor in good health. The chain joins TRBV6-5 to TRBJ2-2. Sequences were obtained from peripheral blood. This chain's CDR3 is CASSFELANTGELFF.